A single sample is the source of the 23 T cell receptor beta chains below, sequenced in a study of T cell clonality in common variable immunodeficiency. Clones were read by immunoSEQ multiplex PCR, and TCRdb kept only the in-frame ones, dropping some. This sample carries roughly 34,000 clones, none of them present only once. The sequencing sample was made of peripheral blood mononuclear cells. The receptors here all came from a person between 18 and 70 years old in good health.

In this sample, this clone turned up many times. The observed sequence ends 3 residues before the CDR3 terminus, with the missing tail filled in from the germline J gene. The gene calls are TRBV19 and TRBJ1-5; TRBD1 matches at 9 bases. Germline-derived CDR1 and CDR2 are LNHDA and SQIVND (reference sequence). There are 15 residues in the CDR3. With 4 bases clipped from V and 4 bases from J, the junction kept 5 bases outside the gene matches. The CDR3 spells CASSTTGTGNQPQHF. CDR3 DNA, as far as it was read: TGTGCCAGTAGTACTACCGGGACAGGGAATCAGCCC.

There are many counts of this clone. The CDR3 end lies 3 residues beyond the end of the read and is filled in from the germline J gene. V is TRBV29-1 and J is TRBJ1-2; 9 bases are a match to TRBD1. The V gene's germline CDR1 is SQVTM and CDR2 ANQGSEA. There are 13 residues in the CDR3. J gave up 0 bases and V 6 bases, and 2 bases lay outside the gene matches. Partial CDR3 DNA: TGCAGCGTGTGGACAGGGGCTAACTATGGC. Translation: CSVWTGANYG. The entire CDR3 protein is CSVWTGANYGYTF.

In its sample, this clone was seen many times. The read terminates 3 residues before the CDR3 end, so the remaining end is supplied by the germline J gene. V is TRBV10-3 and J is TRBJ1-1, with 7 positions matching TRBD1. With 6 bases clipped from V and 5 bases from J, the junction kept 9 bases outside the gene matches. Germline CDR1 and CDR2: ENHRY and SYGVKD. The CDR3 extends over 14 amino acids. CDR3 DNA (partial): TGTGCCATCAGCGAGACAGGGTTGGGTACTGAA. Protein: CAISETGLGTE. The whole CDR3 sequence is CAISETGLGTEAFF.

This clone appeared many times. The observed sequence ends 3 residues before the CDR3 terminus, with the missing tail filled in from the germline J gene. The chain is built from TRBV7-3 and TRBJ2-3, with 12 bases fitting TRBD2. Germline assignment: CDR1 SGHTA and CDR2 FQGTGA. V was clipped by 0 bases and J by 0 bases; unmatched bases: 7. CDR3 size: 19 residues. The part of the CDR3 DNA that was read is TGTGCCAGCAGCTTAACGGGAGCTAGCGGGAGGGCTAGCACAGATACG. It encodes CASSLTGASGRASTDT. In full, the CDR3 reads CASSLTGASGRASTDTQYF.

This clone was counted ten times or more. Read sequence stops 3 residues before the CDR3 end, and the germline J gene provides the missing end. The chain is built from TRBV14 and TRBJ2-5; D possibly corresponds to TRBD1 (5 bases). V lost 3 bases and J lost 5, with 19 bases in between. Germline-derived CDR1 and CDR2 are SGHDN and FVKESK. This CDR3 is built from 16 residues. CDR3 sequence: CASSQDISAALETQYF. The part of the CDR3 DNA that was read is TGTGCCAGCAGCCAGGACATTTCTGCGGCTTTGGAGACC.

This clone was counted many times. The missing CDR3 end, 3 residues past where the read stops, is filled in from the germline J gene. V is TRBV5-4 and J is TRBJ2-1; 7 bases are a match to TRBD2. Germline CDR1 and CDR2: SGHNT and YYREEE (reference sequence). The CDR3 has 13 amino acids. CDR3 bases read: TGTGCTGGGGGGGAACGGGCCTCGGGTGAG. This encodes CAGGERASGE. From start to end, the CDR3 is CAGGERASGEQFF.

This clone was counted ten times or more. Relative to the germline gene, one junction end is altered; a read error may explain this. The CDR3 is cut off 3 residues early in the read; its end comes from the germline J gene. V and J are TRBV4-2 and TRBJ2-3, with D perhaps assigned TRBD1 or TRBD2 (5 bases each). CDR3 size: 17 residues. Germline V gene lookup returns CDR1 LGHNA and CDR2 YNFKEQ. The CDR3: CASSQDFRGVSTDTQYF. The CDR3 bases that were read are TGCGCCAGCAGCCAAGATTTTCGAGGGGTTAGCACAGATACG.

This clone was recorded at least ten times. One end of the junction varies from germline; a read error may be responsible. The CDR3 extends 3 residues past the end of the read, so its final part is completed from the germline J gene. The chain recombines TRBV4-2 with TRBJ2-1, with D perhaps matching TRBD1 (5 bases). The CDR3 is 17 residues long. Germline V gives CDR1 LGHNA, CDR2 YNFKEQ. CDR3 bases read: TGCGCCAGCAGCCAAGATCTTAAGGGGAACTCCTACAATGAG. This encodes CASSQDLKGNSYNE. The CDR3 in its entirety is CASSQDLKGNSYNEQFF.

This clone was counted ten times or more. The read terminates 3 residues before the CDR3 end, so the remaining end is supplied by the germline J gene. The chain links TRBV5-1 to TRBJ2-7, with 11 nucleotides matching TRBD2. In germline, CDR1 is SGHRS, CDR2 YFSETQ. The junction had 4 bases not matched to a gene; V was cut back by 0 bases and J by 2 bases. The CDR3 covers 16 residues. The DNA read from the CDR3 is TGCGCCAGCAGCTTGGCCCTAGCGGGGGGTGCCTACGAG. The encoded protein is CASSLALAGGAYE. The whole CDR3 sequence is CASSLALAGGAYEQYF.

In the case of this clone: The read finishes 3 residues shy of the CDR3 end, and the germline J gene is used to complete it. The chain carries TRBV18 and TRBJ1-2; D remains unclear. The CDR3 runs 12 residues. CDR1 and CDR2 from the germline V gene are KGHSH and LQKENI. This chain's CDR3 is CASSTSRYDYTF. CDR3 DNA (partial): TGTGCCAGCTCAACCTCACGCTACGAC.

This clone was recorded at least ten times. The read comes to an end 3 residues before the CDR3 does, leaving the germline J gene to fill in the end. The chain uses TRBV14 and TRBJ2-2; D gene ambiguous. Trimming stripped 0 bases from V and 5 bases from J, with 16 bases between. Germline CDR1 reads SGHDN; CDR2 reads FVKESK. The length of the CDR3 is 17 residues. The CDR3 is CASSQDRGRISTGELFF. CDR3 bases read: TGTGCCAGCAGCCAAGATCGAGGCAGAATATCGACCGGGGAG. The entire variable domain, with the rest obtained from reference TRBV14 and TRBJ2-2, is as follows: EAGVTQFPSHSVIEKGQTVTLRCDPISGHDNLYWYRRVMGKEIKFLLHFVKESKQDESGMPNNRFLAERTGGTYSTLKVQPAELEDSGVYFCASSQDRGRISTGELFFGEGSRLTVL.

This clone occurred many times. The CDR3 end lies 3 residues beyond the end of the read and is filled in from the germline J gene. The chain combines TRBV30 with TRBJ2-1, with 10 bases matching TRBD1. Per germline, CDR1 GTSNPN and CDR2 SVGIG (reference sequence). The CDR3 sequence is 13 residues long. V lost 5 bases to trimming and J lost 6 bases; unmatched junction nucleotides: 4. CDR3 residues: CAWGDRGTNEQFF. CDR3 DNA (partial): TGTGCCTGGGGGGACAGGGGTACCAATGAG. The full variable domain, completed using reference TRBV30 and TRBJ2-1, is SQTIHQWPATLVQPVGSPLSLECTVEGTSNPNLYWYRQAAGRGLQLLFYSVGIGQISSEVPQNLSASRPQDRQFILSSKKLLLSDSGFYLCAWGDRGTNEQFFGPGTRLTVL.

Details on this clone: A far larger clone is one nucleotide away, so this likely arose from a read error. The covered CDR3 bases are TGTGCCAGCAGCGGCTTCAGCACC. Protein product: CASSGFST. Given in full, the CDR3 is CASSGFSTIYF. J is TRBJ1-3 and V is TRBV5-6; no definite D call. From the germline J gene comes the end of the CDR3, since the read stops 3 residues before it. Germline loops: CDR1 SGHDT, CDR2 YYEEEE. Trimming took 4 bases from V and 9 from J, leaving 8 bases between them. The CDR3 length is 11 residues.

This clone was seen repeatedly, ten times or more. The CDR3 is cut off 3 residues early in the read; its end comes from the germline J gene. This sequence joins TRBV3-1 (or the pseudogene TRBV3-2) and TRBJ2-7, with D maybe TRBD1 (5 bases). The V gene lost 1 base and the J gene lost 1 base, with 11 bases spanning the gap. This CDR3 comprises 15 residues. Per germline, CDR1 LGHDT and CDR2 YNNKEL (reference sequence). The sequenced part of the CDR3 DNA is TGTGCCAGCAGCCAAGGCCTCCCAGGGTCCTACGAG. Protein sequence: CASSQGLPGSYE. The entire CDR3 is CASSQGLPGSYEQYF.

Many counts were recorded for this clone. The read terminates 3 residues before the CDR3 end, so the remaining end is supplied by the germline J gene. This chain uses TRBV4-1 with TRBJ2-4; 14 bases line up with TRBD2. V dropped 1 base and J dropped 0; count of bases not matched to a gene: 2. This CDR3 spans 18 amino acids. Germline loops: CDR1 MGHRA, CDR2 YSYEKL. CDR3 DNA, as far as it was read: TGCGCCAGCAGCCAAGGACTAGCGGGAGGGTCAGCCAAAAACATT. The encoded protein is CASSQGLAGGSAKNI. The whole CDR3 region reads CASSQGLAGGSAKNIQYF.

This clone was counted at least ten times. Sequencing ends 3 residues short of the CDR3 end; the germline J gene provides the rest. The rearrangement uses TRBV5-1 and TRBJ2-3; a weak D match, TRBD2 (6 bases). This CDR3 region has 15 residues. Trimming removed 1 base at V and 2 bases at J, with 11 bases between. In germline, CDR1 is SGHRS, CDR2 YFSETQ. The CDR3: CASSLFSGVTDTQYF. The covered CDR3 bases are TGCGCCAGCAGCTTGTTTTCGGGGGTCACAGATACG. Full variable domain (rest looked up from reference TRBV5-1 and TRBJ2-3): KAGVTQTPRYLIKTRGQQVTLSCSPISGHRSVSWYQQTPGQGLQFLFEYFSETQRNKGNFPGRFSGRQFSNSRSEMNVSTLELGDSALYLCASSLFSGVTDTQYFGPGTRLTVL.

At least ten counts were recorded for this clone. Coverage ceases 3 residues before the CDR3 finishes, and the germline J gene fills in the end. The chain combines TRBV7-9 with TRBJ1-1, with D perhaps matching TRBD1 (6 bases). Germline V gives CDR1 SEHNR, CDR2 FQNEAQ (reference sequence). V lost 4 bases and J 1 base, leaving 13 bases between the germline ends. This CDR3 contains 15 residues. The CDR3 bases that were read are TGTGCCAGCAGCTACTTAGACAGGTGGAACACTGAA. This sequence encodes CASSYLDRWNTE. The CDR3 as a whole reads CASSYLDRWNTEAFF.

This clone was detected many times. Coverage ceases 3 residues before the CDR3 finishes, and the germline J gene fills in the end. V usage is TRBV13 and J usage is TRBJ2-2, with TRBD1 matching over 8 bases. The CDR3 is 15 residues long. Germline V CDR1 and CDR2: PRHDT, FYEKMQ (reference sequence). V shed 7 bases and J 1 base; nucleotides not matched to a gene: 5. The CDR3 region is CASTSGGLNTGELFF. CDR3 bases read: TGTGCCAGCACCTCAGGGGGCCTGAACACCGGGGAG.

Concerning this clone: The read ends 3 residues early relative to the CDR3; the germline J gene fills the gap. The rearrangement links TRBV19 to TRBJ1-2; 8 nucleotides match TRBD1. Germline V gene data show CDR1 as LNHDA and CDR2 as SQIVND (reference sequence). The CDR3 consists of 14 residues. The covered CDR3 bases are TGTGCCAGTAGTAACGAAAGACAGGGGCGAGGC. It encodes CASSNERQGRG. The full CDR3 protein reads CASSNERQGRGYTF.

This clone was picked up many times. The read ends 3 residues before the CDR3 terminus; that terminus is restored from the germline J gene. V is TRBV30 and J is TRBJ1-2, with D maybe TRBD1 (5 bases). Germline-derived CDR1 and CDR2 are GTSNPN and SVGIG (reference sequence). This CDR3 comprises 12 residues. Trimming stripped 0 bases from V and 4 bases from J, with 6 bases between. The sequenced part of the CDR3 DNA is TGTGCCTGGAGTGTCGGGGGCTATGGC. Translating it yields CAWSVGGYG. The entire CDR3 sequence reads CAWSVGGYGYTF.

This clone occurred many times. The CDR3 end is not reached by the read, which stops 3 residues before it; the germline J gene fills it in. The V and J genes are TRBV5-5 and TRBJ2-7; TRBD2 agrees at 10 bases. This CDR3 comprises 15 residues. Germline V CDR1 and CDR2: SGHKS, YYEKEE (reference sequence). V gave up 4 bases and J gave up 3 bases; unmatched junction bases: 7. The CDR3 loop is CASSPSGSILYEQYF. The DNA read from the CDR3 is TGTGCCAGCAGCCCTAGCGGGAGCATTCTCTACGAG.

This clone was picked up many times. Read sequence stops 3 residues before the CDR3 end, and the germline J gene provides the missing end. V gene TRBV23-1 combines with J gene TRBJ2-5; perhaps TRBD1 as D (7 bases). TRBV23-1 is an ORF, with its function uncertain. Trimming removed 3 bases from V and 1 base from J, with 15 bases in between. The CDR3 is 16 amino acids. Partial CDR3 DNA: TGCGCCAGCAGTCAGAAGGGGGGACAGAGCCAAGAGACC. Translation gives CASSQKGGQSQET. The CDR3, in full, reads CASSQKGGQSQETQYF.

The table lists this clone with many counts. Incomplete CDR3 DNA: TGTGCCAGCAGCTTGGTCGGGACAGGGATTGAAAAA. Its protein product is CASSLVGTGIEK. The CDR3 in its entirety is CASSLVGTGIEKLFF. The chain recombines TRBV5-6 with TRBJ1-4; 9 bases match TRBD1. Coverage ceases 3 residues before the CDR3 finishes, and the germline J gene fills in the end. The V gene's germline CDR1 is SGHDT and CDR2 YYEEEE. The CDR3 spans 15 residues. The ends lost 0 bases at V and 7 bases at J; junction bases unmatched: 4.